These 14 T cell receptor beta chains originate from one sample sequenced in a study of Graves' ophthalmopathy and Graves' hyperthyroidism. The study amplified TCR beta CDR3 regions using RNA transcripts. Following a first-round RT-PCR that used HTBI primers, a second-round multiplex PCR was carried out. Each CDR3 protein gets one entry after TCRdb re-called the multiplex PCR reads with MiXCR. The sample includes some 390,000 distinct CDR3 sequences, 18% of them seen just once. What was sequenced was peripheral blood. All receptors come from a woman under 30 with Graves' ophthalmopathy.

The chain joins TRBV28 to TRBJ2-7; D may be TRBD2 (6 bases). Germline CDR1 and CDR2: MDHEN and SYDVKM. V was shortened by 2 bases and J by 4 bases, with 9 bases between the two germline ends. The CDR3 is 13 amino acids. CDR3 coding DNA: TGTGCCAGCAGTTTACCTAGCGAGTACGAGCAGTACTTC. It specifies CASSLPSEYEQYF.

The rearrangement links TRBV12-3 or TRBV12-4 to TRBJ1-2; tentatively, D is TRBD1 (6 bases). The ends were cut back, 6 bases at V and 5 bases at J, with 13 bases in the middle. This CDR3 contains 13 residues. The CDR3 reads CASSEDRAYGYTF. The DNA of the CDR3 is TGTGCCAGCAGCGAGGACAGAGCGTATGGCTACACCTTC.

This clonotype was recorded at least ten times. J is TRBJ2-7 and V is TRBV12-3 or TRBV12-4, with 11 bases matching TRBD1. CDR3 length: 15 amino acids. Losses at the gene ends were 8 bases for V and 2 bases for J; bases not matched to a gene: 8. The CDR3 DNA reads TGTGCCAGCTCCTACCGGGACAGGGGGACCTACGAGCAGTACTTC. Amino acid sequence: CASSYRDRGTYEQYF.

This clonotype was recorded many times. The chain recombines TRBV7-2 with TRBJ2-7; TRBD1 agrees at 8 bases. Per germline, CDR1 SGHTA and CDR2 FQGNSA. The CDR3 runs 14 residues. V shed 4 bases, J shed 3 bases, and the junction held 5 bases outside the gene matches. The CDR3: CASSSGGFFYEQYF. The CDR3 nucleotides are TGTGCCAGCAGCTCAGGGGGCTTTTTCTACGAGCAGTACTTC.

The table lists this clonotype with many counts. CDR3 nucleotides: TGTGCCTGGAGTGTAGGCCTCTCAGACAGGAGTATTTCACCCCTCCACTTT. As protein: CAWSVGLSDRSISPLHF. This sequence joins TRBV30 and TRBJ1-6; TRBD1 is a possible D gene (6 bases). CDR1 and CDR2 from the germline V gene are GTSNPN and SVGIG (reference sequence). The CDR3 has 17 residues. Trimming removed 0 bases from V and 9 bases from J, with 21 bases in between.

This clonotype was counted ten times or more. The chain carries TRBV11-2 and TRBJ1-1; 7 bases agree with TRBD1. The V segment lost 2 bases and the J segment 2 bases; nucleotides outside the gene matches: 5. The germline gives CDR1 SGHAT, CDR2 FQNNGV. The CDR3 is made up of 15 amino acids. The CDR3, as DNA: TGTGCCAGCAGCTTAAGGGGGACAGCCAACACTGAAGCTTTCTTT. Protein sequence: CASSLRGTANTEAFF.

Ten or more counts support this clonotype. The genes are TRBV20-1 and TRBJ2-7, with 13 bases matching TRBD2. Germline CDR1 reads DFQATT; CDR2 reads SNEGSKA (reference sequence). CDR3 size: 15 residues. V gave up 1 base and J gave up 6 bases; unmatched junction bases: 6. CDR3 nucleotide sequence: TGCAGTGCTAGAGTAAGGGGACTAGCGGGGCTCGAGCAGTACTTC. Amino acid sequence: CSARVRGLAGLEQYF.

Many counts were recorded for this clonotype. The chain recombines TRBV20-1 with TRBJ2-2, with unresolved D. Trimming shortened V by 0 bases and J by 3 bases, and 8 bases separated the two germline ends. Germline CDR1 DFQATT, CDR2 SNEGSKA (reference sequence). CDR3 length: 14 residues. DNA for the CDR3: TGCAGTGCTAGAGATTTTGGTGACACCGGGGAGCTGTTTTTT. The encoded protein is CSARDFGDTGELFF.

This clonotype has a count of ten or more. The chain links TRBV4-1 to TRBJ2-2; 13 bases agree with TRBD2. The germline CDR1 and CDR2 sequences are MGHRA and YSYEKL. Trimming took 10 bases from V and 3 from J; bases not matched to a gene: 2. The CDR3 sequence is 14 residues long. The CDR3 DNA reads as TGCGCCACCGGACTAGCGGGAGACACCGGGGAGCTGTTTTTT. This codes for CATGLAGDTGELFF.

This clonotype occurred many times. At one of its ends the junction is not consistent with the germline gene, which may arise from a read error. This chain joins TRBV7-2 and TRBJ1-1; TRBD1 might be the D (6 bases). This CDR3 contains 15 residues. CDR1 is SGHTA, CDR2 FQGNSA, per germline. The CDR3: CASSFGQFNSVEASF. The DNA for the CDR3 is TGTGCCAGCAGCTTCGGACAGTTTAATTCGGTTGAAGCTTCCTTT.

This clonotype was counted at least ten times. This chain links TRBV15 with TRBJ2-5; D uncertain. From germline, CDR1 is LNHNV and CDR2 YYDKDF (reference sequence). CDR3 length: 12 residues. Trimming took 2 bases from V and 1 from J, leaving 2 bases between them. Written as DNA, the CDR3 is TGTGCCACCAGCAGACCCCAAGAGACCCAGTACTTC. Its protein is CATSRPQETQYF.

This clonotype was recorded at least ten times. The chain employs TRBV28 and TRBJ2-2; possible D gene TRBD2, 6 bases. V was pared by 8 bases and J by 2 bases, with 12 bases between. CDR1 is MDHEN and CDR2 is SYDVKM in the germline V gene. This CDR3 region has 14 residues. The CDR3 here is CASWGLLNTGELFF. The CDR3 DNA reads as TGTGCCAGCTGGGGACTCCTCAACACCGGGGAGCTGTTTTTT.

This clonotype was seen more than once but under ten times. The chain links TRBV7-2 to TRBJ1-2; no definite D call. V lost 1 base, J lost 10 bases, and 7 bases lay in between. Per the germline V gene, CDR1 is SGHTA and CDR2 is FQGNSA. The CDR3 length is 11 residues. CDR3 sequence reads: CASSLGFDYTF. The CDR3 bases are TGTGCCAGCAGCTTAGGATTTGACTACACCTTC.

This clonotype was seen repeatedly, ten times or more. This chain links TRBV7-3 with TRBJ1-6; TRBD1 might be the D (5 bases). CDR1 is SGHTA, CDR2 FQGTGA, per germline. V was trimmed by 5 bases and J by 6 bases, leaving 17 bases between them. This CDR3 comprises 16 residues. CDR3 nucleotides: TGTGCCAGCAGCCTAGGGGCCAGGCAGTCTAATTCACCCCTCCACTTT. It translates to CASSLGARQSNSPLHF. The full variable domain, rest sourced from reference TRBV7-3 and TRBJ1-6, is GAGVSQTPSNKVTEKGKYVELRCDPISGHTALYWYRQSLGQGPEFLIYFQGTGAADDSGLPNDRFFAVRPEGSVSTLKIQRTERGDSAVYLCASSLGARQSNSPLHFGNGTRLTVT.